Listed below are T cell receptor beta chains from one sample, sequenced in a study of spatial heterogeneity in lung cancer. TCRdb re-called the 5' RACE reads through MiXCR, storing one row per CDR3 protein. The sample contains about 52,000 distinct CDR3 sequences, roughly 7.4% of which appear only once. Sample: PBMCs, taken at follow-up. These TCRs come from a female donor with early-stage non-small cell lung cancer. The CDR3 runs from the conserved cysteine through the conserved F or W. D genes are given only for firm matches. Not every row has a clone size; where given, it reads once, few, many or a size class.

D gene	clone size	CDR3 length	V gene	J gene	CDR3 protein	CDR3 DNA
TRBD2	many	14	TRBV28	TRBJ2-1	CASTRVAGAYEQFF	TGTGCCAGCACCAGGGTAGCGGGGGCCTATGAGCAGTTCTTC
-	medium-sized	16	TRBV7-7	TRBJ2-5	CASSLNLSGRRETQYF	TGTGCCAGCAGCTTAAATCTCTCAGGGAGAAGGGAGACCCAGTACTTC
-	many	13	TRBV4-1	TRBJ2-7	CASSHLGVPEQYF	TGCGCCAGCAGCCACCTCGGGGTCCCCGAGCAGTACTTC
TRBD1	-	12	TRBV7-2	TRBJ1-1	CASSLDRAEAFF	TGTGCCAGCAGCCTGGACAGGGCAGAAGCTTTCTTT
TRBD2	many	14	TRBV14	TRBJ2-5	CASSRGRARETQYF	TGTGCCAGCAGCCGCGGGAGGGCTAGAGAGACCCAGTACTTC
-	many	16	TRBV4-1	TRBJ2-3	CASSQDAQGSTDTQYF	TGCGCCAGCAGCCAAGATGCACAGGGCTCCACAGATACGCAGTATTTT
TRBD1	many	16	TRBV5-1	TRBJ2-5	CASSLPGTGGGETQYF	TGCGCCAGCAGCTTGCCCGGGACAGGGGGAGGAGAGACCCAGTACTTC
-	-	13	TRBV28	TRBJ2-3	CATRGGGMDTQYF	TGTGCCACCAGGGGAGGGGGCATGGATACGCAGTATTTT
-	few	15	TRBV28	TRBJ2-3	CASSVTGYGTDTQYF	TGTGCCAGCAGTGTCACGGGATATGGCACAGATACGCAGTATTTT
-	many	13	TRBV29-1	TRBJ2-7	CSGLWGSEYEQYF	TGCAGCGGCCTGTGGGGCAGCGAGTACGAGCAGTACTTC
-	few	16	TRBV19	TRBJ1-4	CASSPQEGATNEKLFF	TGTGCCAGTAGCCCTCAAGAAGGGGCCACTAATGAAAAACTGTTTTTT
-	-	11	TRBV7-9	TRBJ2-7	CASSERTEQYF	TGTGCCAGCAGCGAAAGGACGGAGCAGTACTTC
TRBD1	few	14	TRBV7-9	TRBJ2-3	CASSLGQGGDTQYF	TGTGCCAGCAGCTTAGGACAGGGGGGAGATACGCAGTATTTT
-	many	12	TRBV11-2	TRBJ1-1	CASSVYGTEAFF	TGTGCCAGCAGCGTCTATGGGACTGAAGCTTTCTTT
-	many	18	TRBV24-1	TRBJ1-1	CATSDLQGFGGLGTEAFF	TGTGCCACCAGTGATTTGCAAGGGTTCGGGGGGCTGGGCACTGAAGCTTTCTTT
TRBD1	many	14	TRBV5-1	TRBJ1-6	CASRGDRANSPLHF	TGCGCCAGCAGGGGAGACAGGGCGAATTCACCCCTCCACTTT
TRBD1	-	14	TRBV28	TRBJ2-1	CASTLQGVVNEQFF	TGTGCCAGCACCCTGCAGGGGGTGGTCAATGAGCAGTTCTTC
-	many	14	TRBV12-3/TRBV12-4	TRBJ1-1	CASRDKGVNTEAFF	TGTGCCAGCAGGGACAAGGGGGTGAACACTGAAGCTTTCTTT
-	many	13	TRBV29-1	TRBJ1-4	CSANSGVGEKLFF	TGCAGCGCCAATTCAGGGGTCGGTGAAAAACTGTTTTTT
-	-	14	TRBV7-9	TRBJ2-2	CAANGYRNTGELFF	TGTGCCGCTAACGGGTATCGGAACACCGGGGAGCTGTTTTTT
-	-	14	TRBV7-8	TRBJ1-1	CASSLSGRYTEAFF	TGTGCCAGCAGCCTGTCCGGACGGTACACTGAAGCTTTCTTT
-	few	14	TRBV6-2/TRBV6-3	TRBJ2-3	CATEGYPSTDTQYF	TGTGCCACCGAGGGGTATCCTAGCACAGATACGCAGTATTTT
-	many	15	TRBV9	TRBJ1-3	CASSSRGTLGNTIYF	TGTGCCAGCAGCTCCAGGGGTACTTTAGGAAACACCATATATTTT
-	-	15	TRBV5-1	TRBJ2-3	CASSPRDTHTDTQYF	TGCGCCAGCAGCCCGCGGGACACACACACAGATACGCAGTATTTT
-	many	16	TRBV6-6	TRBJ1-4	CASSYSHGDPAEKLFF	TGTGCCAGCAGTTACAGTCACGGGGACCCGGCTGAAAAACTGTTTTTT
-	many	13	TRBV20-1	TRBJ1-1	CSAIPGRGAEAFF	TGCAGTGCGATTCCGGGACGGGGGGCTGAAGCTTTCTTT
-	few	13	TRBV6-2/TRBV6-3	TRBJ1-2	CASSRRDSYGYTF	TGTGCCAGCAGTCGCAGGGATAGCTATGGCTACACCTTC
-	-	14	TRBV7-9	TRBJ1-1	CASSPILGSGISFF	TGTGCCAGCAGCCCAATTTTAGGGTCCGGTATTTCTTTCTTT
-	many	14	TRBV25-1	TRBJ2-1	CASSEGGSFHEQFF	TGTGCCAGCAGTGAAGGCGGTTCCTTCCATGAGCAGTTCTTC
-	few	14	TRBV27	TRBJ2-5	CASSPMGAGETQYF	TGTGCCAGCAGTCCTATGGGGGCTGGGGAGACCCAGTACTTC
-	many	13	TRBV7-7	TRBJ2-1	CASSLGRYNEQFF	TGTGCTAGCAGCTTAGGACGGTACAATGAGCAGTTCTTC
-	-	13	TRBV20-1	TRBJ2-3	CSAIPRYTDTQYF	TGCAGTGCGATCCCCCGCTACACAGATACGCAGTATTTT
-	-	16	TRBV20-1	TRBJ2-3	CSAREGTAGRADTQYF	TGCAGTGCTAGGGAGGGGACCGCGGGGCGGGCAGATACGCAGTATTTT
TRBD1	-	12	TRBV14	TRBJ1-1	CASSLRTGKAFF	TGTGCCAGCAGCCTGAGGACAGGAAAAGCTTTCTTT
-	many	14	TRBV7-9	TRBJ2-3	CASSPGLGPHTQYF	TGTGCCAGCAGCCCCGGACTGGGCCCCCATACGCAGTATTTT
-	many	14	TRBV11-2	TRBJ2-7	CASSSYSEGNQQYF	TGTGCCAGCAGCTCCTATTCAGAGGGGAACCAGCAGTACTTC
-	many	21	TRBV10-2	TRBJ1-1	CASSEIPGIGGTNWMNTEAFF	TGCGCCAGCAGTGAGATACCTGGGATAGGGGGTACGAATTGGATGAACACTGAAGCTTTCTTT
-	few	12	TRBV18	TRBJ1-1	CASSPVGRGAFF	TGTGCCAGCTCACCAGTGGGCAGGGGCGCTTTCTTT
TRBD1	few	17	TRBV9	TRBJ1-3	CASSEGTGGLSGNTIYF	TGTGCCAGCAGCGAGGGGACAGGGGGCTTATCTGGAAACACCATATATTTT
TRBD1	many	15	TRBV28	TRBJ2-7	CASSSGQLSSYEQYF	TGTGCCAGCAGTTCGGGACAGCTCAGCTCCTACGAGCAGTACTTC
TRBD2	-	17	TRBV7-2	TRBJ2-1	CASSPTGGSSFWQEQFF	TGTGCCAGCAGCCCCACGGGGGGTAGCTCATTTTGGCAAGAGCAGTTCTTC
TRBD2	medium-sized	23	TRBV11-2	TRBJ2-1	CASSHPGASGGPRTGSSYNEQFF	TGTGCCAGCAGTCACCCTGGGGCTAGCGGGGGGCCCCGGACTGGTAGCTCCTACAATGAGCAGTTCTTC
TRBD1	-	16	TRBV4-1	TRBJ2-7	CASSQEGQGDLYEQYF	TGCGCCAGCAGCCAAGAAGGGCAGGGGGACCTCTACGAGCAGTACTTC
TRBD1	many	15	TRBV2	TRBJ2-2	CASKAVTGANGELFF	TGTGCCAGCAAAGCGGTGACAGGGGCAAACGGGGAGCTGTTTTTT
-	many	12	TRBV29-1	TRBJ2-5	CSVDRASETQYF	TGCAGCGTTGACCGGGCCTCCGAGACCCAGTACTTC
TRBD2	-	16	TRBV14	TRBJ2-3	CASSLTSGVSTDTQYF	TGTGCCAGCAGCCTAACTAGCGGGGTTAGCACAGATACGCAGTATTTT
-	many	12	TRBV7-9	TRBJ2-7	CASSPGPYEQYF	TGTGCCAGCAGCCCTGGCCCCTACGAGCAGTACTTC
-	many	15	TRBV9	TRBJ1-3	CASSPRVFSGNTIYF	TGTGCCAGCAGTCCACGGGTTTTCTCTGGAAACACCATATATTTT
-	many	11	TRBV20-1	TRBJ1-1	CSAVPNTEAFF	TGCAGTGCTGTACCAAACACTGAAGCTTTCTTT
-	few	14	TRBV2	TRBJ2-7	CASRSALKIGEQYF	TGTGCCAGCAGATCGGCCCTAAAAATCGGCGAGCAGTACTTC
TRBD2	few	15	TRBV28	TRBJ2-1	CASSLRAGGYNEQFF	TGTGCCAGCAGTTTAAGGGCGGGGGGCTACAATGAGCAGTTCTTC
-	few	13	TRBV19	TRBJ2-5	CASSLDFEETQYF	TGTGCCAGTAGTTTGGACTTCGAAGAGACCCAGTACTTC
-	many	16	TRBV5-1	TRBJ2-5	CASSTDQGSLQETQYF	TGCGCCAGCAGTACGGATCAAGGCTCCCTTCAAGAGACCCAGTACTTC
TRBD1	many	13	TRBV5-8	TRBJ1-4	CASTPTGAEKLFF	TGTGCCAGCACCCCGACAGGGGCGGAAAAACTGTTTTTT
-	few	17	TRBV6-1	TRBJ2-2	CASSEYLGTTSTGELFF	TGTGCCAGCAGTGAGTACCTAGGGACAACCAGCACCGGGGAGCTGTTTTTT
-	many	16	TRBV5-1	TRBJ2-1	CASSPQSVNSYNEQFF	TGCGCCAGCAGCCCCCAGTCAGTCAACTCCTACAATGAGCAGTTCTTC